Each of the 25 T cell receptor beta chains below was sequenced from the same sample in a study of Graves' ophthalmopathy and Graves' hyperthyroidism. As the template, RNA transcripts were used to amplify TCR beta CDR3 regions. Scientists carried out first-round RT-PCR using HTBI primers and then a second-round multiplex PCR. Each CDR3 protein gets one entry after TCRdb re-called the multiplex PCR reads with MiXCR. The top ten hold roughly 45% of the sample, which has some 750,000 distinct CDR3 sequences, 40% seen once. Sample: peripheral blood. These TCRs come from an adult man with Graves' ophthalmopathy.

The V gene is TRBV11-2, the J gene TRBJ2-7; 11 bases are a match to TRBD2. CDR1 and CDR2 from the germline V gene are SGHAT and FQNNGV. V was pared by 3 bases and J by 4 bases, with 17 bases of the junction left unmatched. The CDR3 loop spans 19 amino acids. The CDR3 spells CASSFSELRLASGRYEQYF. In nucleotides, the CDR3 is TGTGCCAGCAGCTTCTCTGAACTTCGACTGGCTAGCGGGAGGTACGAGCAGTACTTC.

The chain links TRBV20-1 to TRBJ2-7; D remains ambiguous. Looked up from germline, CDR1 is DFQATT and CDR2 is SNEGSKA (reference sequence). The CDR3 length is 14 residues. V was cut by 3 bases and J by 3 bases, with 15 bases left in between. The CDR3 DNA is TGCAGTGCTAGCGCTCCGTCAATGGGCTACGAGCAGTACTTC. This gives the protein CSASAPSMGYEQYF.

V is TRBV5-1 and J is TRBJ1-3; TRBD1 might be the D (6 bases). This CDR3 comprises 15 residues. V was pared by 4 bases and J by 4 bases, with 15 bases between. Germline values: CDR1 SGHRS, CDR2 YFSETQ. DNA for the CDR3: TGCGCCAGCAGCACCGCGGGGGCATCCGGAAACACCATATATTTT. This translates into CASSTAGASGNTIYF.

The CDR3 loop reads CSVDEDSHQETQYF. CDR3 DNA sequence: TGCAGCGTAGACGAGGACAGCCATCAAGAGACCCAGTACTTC. The J gene is TRBJ2-7, the V gene TRBV29-1; D possibly corresponds to TRBD1 (6 bases). The J call may be incorrect, as the DNA end agrees better with TRBJ2-5. The length of the CDR3 is 14 residues. CDR1 and CDR2 (germline): SQVTM, ANQGSEA.

This clonotype was observed a handful of times. This sequence joins TRBV28 and TRBJ1-1, with 7 nucleotides matching TRBD1. The CDR3 is 15 amino acids. Trimming removed 4 bases from V and 0 bases from J; junction bases left unmatched: 5. From germline, CDR1 is MDHEN and CDR2 SYDVKM. The CDR3 region is CASSSWTGMNTEAFF. CDR3 in DNA: TGTGCCAGCAGTTCCTGGACAGGTATGAACACTGAAGCTTTCTTT.

In DNA, the CDR3 is TGTGCCAGCAGCTTGGCCGGTCGTGGGCAGGGGAGCACCGGGGAGCTGTTTTTT. Translated, it gives CASSLAGRGQGSTGELFF. The V call is TRBV25-1, the J call TRBJ2-2, with D maybe TRBD1 (6 bases). This CDR3 contains 18 residues. Germline CDR1 MGHDK, CDR2 SYGVNS. Trimming pared 6 bases from V and 4 bases from J, leaving 24 bases between.

This clonotype was recorded a few times. One end of the junction does not line up with germline, which may come from a read error. The rearrangement joins TRBV10-3 to TRBJ2-7; D gene unclear. The CDR3 spans 15 residues. The V gene's germline CDR1 is ENHRY and CDR2 SYGVKD. CDR3 nucleotide sequence: TGTGCCAGCAGTTACTTGGCTGCTAGCTCCTACGAGCAGTACTTC. Translated: CASSYLAASSYEQYF.

The table lists this clonotype with a few counts. This sequence joins TRBV12-3 or TRBV12-4 and TRBJ1-6; 9 nucleotides line up with TRBD1. CDR3 length: 16 amino acids. Losses at the gene ends were 4 bases for V and 9 bases for J; bases not matched to a gene: 10. The CDR3 sequence: CASSYAPGQGVSPLHF. CDR3 sequence (DNA): TGTGCCAGCAGTTACGCCCCGGGACAGGGAGTTTCACCCCTCCACTTT.

This clonotype turned up a few times. The chain links TRBV10-3 to TRBJ2-2; tentative D call: TRBD1 (6 bases). Germline V gives CDR1 ENHRY, CDR2 SYGVKD. V lost 2 bases and J lost 0, with 16 bases in between. The CDR3 loop spans 18 amino acids. The CDR3 coding sequence is TGTGCCATCAGTGAGGCCCGGGGACACCACACGAACACCGGGGAGCTGTTTTTT. It yields the protein CAISEARGHHTNTGELFF.

This clonotype has a count of ten or more. The chain recombines TRBV19 with TRBJ2-5; D not resolved. CDR3 length: 13 amino acids. Trimming removed 4 bases from V and 1 base from J, with 7 bases in between. CDR1 LNHDA and CDR2 SQIVND come from the germline V gene (reference sequence). The CDR3 sequence: CASSTTVQETQYF. In DNA, the CDR3 is TGTGCCAGTAGTACGACGGTCCAAGAGACCCAGTACTTC. Combining the CDR3 with reference TRBV19 and TRBJ2-5 gives the whole variable domain DGGITQSPKYLFRKEGQNVTLSCEQNLNHDAMYWYRQDPGQGLRLIYYSQIVNDFQKGDIAEGYSVSREKKESFPLTVTSAQKNPTAFYLCASSTTVQETQYFGPGTRLLVL.

In its sample, this clonotype was seen a few times. CDR3 bases: TGTGCCAGTAGTTCCGAACAGGGGGGGACTGAAGCTTTCTTT. This translates into CASSSEQGGTEAFF. The chain carries TRBV19 and TRBJ1-1; 8 bases map to TRBD1. This CDR3 spans 14 amino acids. The junction had 7 bases not matched to a gene; V was cut back by 5 bases and J by 5 bases. Per germline, CDR1 LNHDA and CDR2 SQIVND (reference sequence).

This clonotype was found a few times. This chain connects TRBV20-1 to TRBJ1-5, with D perhaps matching TRBD1 (5 bases). Trimming pared 2 bases from V and 7 bases from J, leaving 9 bases between. The V gene's germline CDR1 is DFQATT and CDR2 SNEGSKA (reference sequence). The CDR3 loop spans 12 amino acids. In nucleotides, the CDR3 is TGCAGTGCTAGATTAGGGGAGCAGCCCCAGCATTTT. Its protein is CSARLGEQPQHF.

This clonotype came up many times. The V call is TRBV20-1, the J call TRBJ2-5; 10 bases line up with TRBD2. The CDR3 covers 13 residues. V lost 5 bases, J lost 5 bases, and 5 bases stayed unmatched. Germline values: CDR1 DFQATT, CDR2 SNEGSKA (reference sequence). The CDR3 sequence is CSAGASGGETQYF. In nucleotides, the CDR3 is TGCAGTGCTGGAGCTAGCGGGGGTGAGACCCAGTACTTC.

This clonotype was counted only a few times. The genes are TRBV11-2 and TRBJ1-1; perhaps TRBD1 as D (5 bases). In germline, CDR1 is SGHAT, CDR2 FQNNGV. This CDR3 is built from 13 residues. Trimming removed 6 bases at V and 6 bases at J, with 14 bases between. The CDR3 bases are TGTGCCAGCAGGCGATCGCAGGGACCTGAAGCTTTCTTT. Translated, it gives CASRRSQGPEAFF.

The chain recombines TRBV5-6 with TRBJ2-5, with D unclear. This CDR3 is 15 amino acids long. Germline V gene data show CDR1 as SGHDT and CDR2 as YYEEEE. Trimming took off 0 bases at V and 5 bases at J, with 14 bases between the two ends. The CDR3 protein is CASSLDLGMGETQYF. The CDR3 bases are TGTGCCAGCAGCTTGGACCTGGGGATGGGGGAGACCCAGTACTTC.

A single count supports this clonotype. J is TRBJ1-5 and V is TRBV7-3; D not certain. Trimming stripped 1 base from V and 9 bases from J, with 16 bases between. Germline loops: CDR1 SGHTA, CDR2 FQGTGA. The CDR3 is 15 amino acids. The CDR3 here is CASSLSGRNLGPQHF. For the CDR3, the DNA is TGTGCCAGCAGCTTAAGTGGCAGGAACCTGGGGCCCCAGCATTTT.

The chain links TRBV7-2 to TRBJ2-5; D perhaps matches TRBD1 (5 bases). The CDR3 loop spans 15 amino acids. Germline V lookup: CDR1 SGHTA, CDR2 FQGNSA. Between the trimmed V and J ends, which lost 3 bases and 2 bases, there was a span of 13 bases. The CDR3 DNA reads TGTGCCAGCAGCTTTCCTGGCAGGGTTCAAGAGACCCAGTACTTC. The encoded protein is CASSFPGRVQETQYF. The variable domain in full, with the rest retrieved from reference TRBV7-2 and TRBJ2-5, is GAGVSQSPSNKVTEKGKDVELRCDPISGHTALYWYRQSLGQGLEFLIYFQGNSAPDKSGLPSDRFSAERTGGSVSTLTIQRTQQEDSAVYLCASSFPGRVQETQYFGPGTRLLVL.

Turning to this clonotype: One base away lies a much larger clone, so this may be a sequencing read error. The chain carries TRBV9 and TRBJ1-2; 8 nucleotides agree with TRBD1. Germline values: CDR1 SGDLS, CDR2 YYNGEE. J lost 4 bases, V lost 7 bases, and 9 bases had no gene match. The CDR3 extends over 14 amino acids. The CDR3 nucleotides are TGTGCCAGCTGCCATACAGGGGGGGCCTATGGCTACACCTTC. Translated: CASCHTGGAYGYTF.

This clonotype was detected a few times. No conserved phenylalanine or tryptophan ends this CDR3, so it is likely a read error. This CDR3 is CASSIQGAGSYEQYS. CDR3 nucleotide sequence: TGTGCCAGCAGCATACAGGGGGCAGGCTCCTACGAGCAGTACTCC. The chain employs TRBV7-2 and TRBJ2-7; 9 positions agree with TRBD1. The junction had 5 bases not matched to a gene; V was cut back by 5 bases and J by 0 bases. The CDR3 length is 15 residues. The germline V gene encodes CDR1 SGHTA and CDR2 FQGNSA.

Ten or more counts support this clonotype. The rearrangement links TRBV15 to TRBJ1-3; D unclear. The ends were cut back, 0 bases at V and 4 bases at J, with 7 bases in the middle. In germline, CDR1 is LNHNV, CDR2 YYDKDF (reference sequence). This CDR3 contains 14 residues. This CDR3 reads CATSREISGNTIYF. The CDR3 DNA reads as TGTGCCACCAGCAGAGAAATAAGCGGAAACACCATATATTTT.

This clonotype was seen many times. CDR3 sequence reads: CAIMKGRLSGELFF. The CDR3 DNA follows: TGTGCCATCATGAAAGGTCGGCTCTCCGGGGAGCTGTTTTTT. The rearrangement joins TRBV10-3 to TRBJ2-2, with D unclear. The germline CDR1 and CDR2 sequences are ENHRY and SYGVKD. The CDR3 is 14 residues long. Trimming removed 7 bases at V and 6 bases at J, with 15 bases between.

The chain joins TRBV7-2 to TRBJ2-7, with 11 nucleotides matching TRBD2. With V trimmed by 1 base and J by 2 bases, 10 bases remained unmatched. The CDR3 runs to 18 residues. From germline, CDR1 is SGHTA and CDR2 FQGNSA. The CDR3 DNA reads as TGTGCCAGCAGCTTAGGACTAGCGGGACTCGAGGGGACCTACGAGCAGTACTTC. This translates into CASSLGLAGLEGTYEQYF.

The chain recombines TRBV25-1 with TRBJ1-1; D unresolved. CDR1 is MGHDK, CDR2 SYGVNS, per germline. Trimming stripped 5 bases from V and 6 bases from J, with 16 bases between. The length of the CDR3 is 14 residues. As DNA, the CDR3 is TGTGCCAGCAGTAACCCGGTCGCTAACGCTGAAGCTTTCTTT. Residues: CASSNPVANAEAFF.

This clonotype was counted once. A much larger clonotype is one base distant, so this may be a read error. The rearrangement uses TRBV7-2 and TRBJ1-2; no clear D gene. Germline V gene data show CDR1 as SGHTA and CDR2 as FQGNSA. The CDR3 runs 16 residues. Trimming took 5 bases from V and 7 from J, leaving 23 bases between them. The CDR3 bases are TGTACCAGCAGCCCCCGAGTTGGAGGGTCGGGTAGTGGCTACACCTTC. Translation: CTSSPRVGGSGSGYTF.

This clonotype appeared many times. This chain uses TRBV29-1 with TRBJ2-7, with 8 positions matching TRBD1. The junction had 2 bases not matched to a gene; V was cut back by 4 bases and J by 0 bases. CDR3 length: 13 residues. Germline V lookup: CDR1 SQVTM, CDR2 ANQGSEA. CDR3 DNA sequence: TGCAGCGTTGGGACAGGGATCTCCTACGAGCAGTACTTC. As protein: CSVGTGISYEQYF.